One sample yielded the 13 T cell receptor beta chains listed below, sequenced in a study of early T cells in non-severe SARS-CoV-2 infection. TCRdb re-derived calls from the 5' RACE reads in MiXCR, one entry per CDR3 protein. The repertoire holds around 70,000 distinct CDR3 sequences, with less than 20% as singletons. Material for sequencing was whole blood. All receptors come from an adult who was a healthcare worker with PCR-confirmed SARS-CoV-2 infection or an uninfected control (not recorded which).

This clonotype was observed a few times. CDR3 amino acids: CASSRGTENQPQHF. In DNA, the CDR3 is TGTGCCAGCAGCCGAGGGACAGAAAATCAGCCCCAGCATTTT. The genes are TRBV7-8 and TRBJ1-5; TRBD1 matches 7 bases. This CDR3 spans 14 amino acids. The germline V gene has CDR1 SGHVS and CDR2 FQNEAQ. V lost 5 bases to trimming and J lost 4 bases; unmatched junction nucleotides: 5.

The genes are TRBV7-2 and TRBJ2-3; TRBD2 agrees at 7 bases. The CDR3 length is 17 residues. Looked up from germline, CDR1 is SGHTA and CDR2 is FQGNSA. Trimming took 1 base from V and 4 from J; bases not matched to a gene: 11. CDR3 region: CASSLVGPGRSSDTQYF. The CDR3 bases are TGTGCCAGCAGCTTAGTGGGGCCCGGGAGGAGCTCAGATACGCAGTATTTT. Full variable domain (missing parts from reference TRBV7-2 and TRBJ2-3): GAGVSQSPSNKVTEKGKDVELRCDPISGHTALYWYRQSLGQGLEFLIYFQGNSAPDKSGLPSDRFSAERTGGSVSTLTIQRTQQEDSAVYLCASSLVGPGRSSDTQYFGPGTRLTVL.

This clonotype was observed a few times. This chain uses TRBV10-3 with TRBJ1-5; the D is unclear. The ends were cut back, 10 bases at V and 3 bases at J, with 13 bases in the middle. The CDR3 totals 13 residues. Germline assignment: CDR1 ENHRY and CDR2 SYGVKD. This CDR3 reads CATAEDYNQPQHF. Written as DNA, the CDR3 is TGTGCCACCGCCGAGGACTACAATCAGCCCCAGCATTTT.

The chain links TRBV2 to TRBJ2-3, with 7 bases aligning to TRBD2. Germline V lookup: CDR1 SNHLY, CDR2 FYNNEI. The ends lost 7 bases at V and 1 base at J; junction bases unmatched: 11. This CDR3 has 16 amino acids. CDR3 sequence: CASTLSTSVGTDTQYF. The CDR3 DNA reads as TGTGCCAGCACTCTTAGCACTAGCGTGGGCACAGATACGCAGTATTTT.

CDR3 residues: CSASPLQAGGSNEQFF. The CDR3 DNA reads as TGCAGTGCTAGTCCTTTACAAGCGGGAGGCTCCAATGAGCAGTTCTTC. The rearrangement uses TRBV20-1 and TRBJ2-1; 9 nucleotides agree with TRBD2. J lost 6 bases, V lost 3 bases, and 12 bases had no gene match. Germline V gene data show CDR1 as DFQATT and CDR2 as SNEGSKA (reference sequence). The CDR3 is made up of 16 amino acids.

Only a few counts were recorded for this clonotype. J is TRBJ1-6 and V is TRBV6-5, with a weak D call TRBD1 (6 bases). V gave up 4 bases and J gave up 7 bases, with 17 bases separating them. Germline lookup yields CDR1 MNHEY and CDR2 SVGAGI. This CDR3 has 16 residues. The DNA of the CDR3 is TGTGCCAGCAGTTGGGGGGCTTCCCCGAGAAATTCACCCCTCCACTTT. Translated: CASSWGASPRNSPLHF.

The CDR3 loop is CSAALVSNEQYF. In DNA, the CDR3 is TGCAGTGCGGCTCTAGTATCGAACGAGCAGTACTTC. V gene TRBV20-1 combines with J gene TRBJ2-7; no clear D. The V gene lost 6 bases and the J gene lost 5 bases, with 14 bases spanning the gap. The germline V gene encodes CDR1 DFQATT and CDR2 SNEGSKA (reference sequence). CDR3 length: 12 residues.

This clonotype was found many times. The rearrangement joins TRBV19 to TRBJ2-3; 8 nucleotides match TRBD2. From germline, CDR1 is LNHDA and CDR2 SQIVND (reference sequence). There are 17 residues in the CDR3. The trim removed 3 bases at V and 1 base at J, leaving 9 bases unmatched. CDR3 region: CASSILPLADRTDTQYF. In DNA, the CDR3 is TGTGCCAGTAGTATCCTCCCACTAGCGGATCGCACAGATACGCAGTATTTT.

The table lists this clonotype with a few counts. This chain links TRBV12-3 or TRBV12-4 with TRBJ2-1, with 8 bases identical to TRBD1. The CDR3 contains 17 residues. The V segment lost 0 bases and the J segment 0 bases; nucleotides outside the gene matches: 4. The CDR3 sequence is CASSLATGASSYNEQFF. As DNA, the CDR3 is TGTGCCAGCAGTTTAGCGACAGGGGCGAGCTCCTACAATGAGCAGTTCTTC.

Only a few counts were recorded for this clonotype. V usage is TRBV4-1 and J usage is TRBJ2-1; D perhaps matches TRBD2 (6 bases). From germline, CDR1 is MGHRA and CDR2 YSYEKL. The CDR3 loop spans 17 amino acids. The V and J ends lost 0 bases and 0 bases respectively, with 12 bases between them. The CDR3 DNA follows: TGCGCCAGCAGCCAAGAGGTGCGGGGCAGCTCCTACAATGAGCAGTTCTTC. Encoded protein: CASSQEVRGSSYNEQFF.

This clonotype turned up a few times. The chain links TRBV15 to TRBJ1-2; D is perhaps TRBD1 (6 bases). CDR3 length: 15 residues. Germline loops: CDR1 LNHNV, CDR2 YYDKDF (reference sequence). V was clipped by 1 base and J by 7 bases, with 16 bases between them. CDR3: CATSRVLNRVAGYTF. As DNA, the CDR3 is TGTGCCACCAGCAGAGTGCTAAACAGGGTGGCTGGCTACACCTTC. Complete variable domain (other parts from reference TRBV15 and TRBJ1-2): DAMVIQNPRYQVTQFGKPVTLSCSQTLNHNVMYWYQQKSSQAPKLLFHYYDKDFNNEADTPDNFQSRRPNTSFCFLDIRSPGLGDTAMYLCATSRVLNRVAGYTFGSGTRLTVV.

The chain recombines TRBV7-2 with TRBJ1-2; no firm D call. Deletions cut 5 bases from V and 0 bases from J, with 16 bases between. This CDR3 region has 16 residues. CDR1 is SGHTA, CDR2 FQGNSA, per germline. The CDR3 loop reads CASSPTKGGANYGYTF. The CDR3 DNA sequence: TGTGCCAGCAGCCCAACGAAGGGCGGAGCTAACTATGGCTACACCTTC.

The rearrangement uses TRBV4-2 and TRBJ1-6; no definite D call. CDR3 size: 12 residues. Germline V gene lookup returns CDR1 LGHNA and CDR2 YNFKEQ. V shed 3 bases and J shed 8 bases, with 5 bases lying between them. Written as DNA, the CDR3 is TGTGCCAGCAGCCATCTAGATTCACCCCTCCACTTT. Its translation is CASSHLDSPLHF.